This record concerns one T cell receptor beta chain sequence. Its antigen is as yet unknown. The record originates from a study of T cell repertoires in cytomegalovirus infection. Study-level background: The authors relied on CMV epitopes, both recently identified HLA-C-restricted and well-studied HLA-B-restricted. Both a matching HLA type and CMV infection were indicated by public TCR beta signatures.

Broader study findings: CMV carriers having the relevant HLA were flagged by cumulative public TCR beta family frequency. Within the response measured ex vivo, HLA-C-restricted CMV-specific TCR beta clonotypes were dominant.

The trim removed 0 bases at V and 0 bases at J, leaving 5 bases unmatched. Germline loops: CDR1 MGHRA, CDR2 YSYEKL. The CDR3 has 17 residues. TCRdb itself ran the reads through MiXCR, one entry per CDR3 protein. The table records 550,000 to 850,000 distinct CDR3 sequences, around 31% of them present only once. The TCR originated in a human donor in good health (CMV status not recorded). Some clones in this sample may be carry-over from other donors' samples. Sequenced here: cultured PBMCs, sampled from culture after CMV antigen stimulation. The chain uses TRBV4-1 and TRBJ2-1, with 7 bases matching TRBD1. Here the CDR3 reads CASSQDNAGGSYNEQFF. The CDR3 region has the DNA TGCGCCAGCAGCCAAGACAATGCAGGGGGCTCCTACAATGAGCAGTTCTTC.